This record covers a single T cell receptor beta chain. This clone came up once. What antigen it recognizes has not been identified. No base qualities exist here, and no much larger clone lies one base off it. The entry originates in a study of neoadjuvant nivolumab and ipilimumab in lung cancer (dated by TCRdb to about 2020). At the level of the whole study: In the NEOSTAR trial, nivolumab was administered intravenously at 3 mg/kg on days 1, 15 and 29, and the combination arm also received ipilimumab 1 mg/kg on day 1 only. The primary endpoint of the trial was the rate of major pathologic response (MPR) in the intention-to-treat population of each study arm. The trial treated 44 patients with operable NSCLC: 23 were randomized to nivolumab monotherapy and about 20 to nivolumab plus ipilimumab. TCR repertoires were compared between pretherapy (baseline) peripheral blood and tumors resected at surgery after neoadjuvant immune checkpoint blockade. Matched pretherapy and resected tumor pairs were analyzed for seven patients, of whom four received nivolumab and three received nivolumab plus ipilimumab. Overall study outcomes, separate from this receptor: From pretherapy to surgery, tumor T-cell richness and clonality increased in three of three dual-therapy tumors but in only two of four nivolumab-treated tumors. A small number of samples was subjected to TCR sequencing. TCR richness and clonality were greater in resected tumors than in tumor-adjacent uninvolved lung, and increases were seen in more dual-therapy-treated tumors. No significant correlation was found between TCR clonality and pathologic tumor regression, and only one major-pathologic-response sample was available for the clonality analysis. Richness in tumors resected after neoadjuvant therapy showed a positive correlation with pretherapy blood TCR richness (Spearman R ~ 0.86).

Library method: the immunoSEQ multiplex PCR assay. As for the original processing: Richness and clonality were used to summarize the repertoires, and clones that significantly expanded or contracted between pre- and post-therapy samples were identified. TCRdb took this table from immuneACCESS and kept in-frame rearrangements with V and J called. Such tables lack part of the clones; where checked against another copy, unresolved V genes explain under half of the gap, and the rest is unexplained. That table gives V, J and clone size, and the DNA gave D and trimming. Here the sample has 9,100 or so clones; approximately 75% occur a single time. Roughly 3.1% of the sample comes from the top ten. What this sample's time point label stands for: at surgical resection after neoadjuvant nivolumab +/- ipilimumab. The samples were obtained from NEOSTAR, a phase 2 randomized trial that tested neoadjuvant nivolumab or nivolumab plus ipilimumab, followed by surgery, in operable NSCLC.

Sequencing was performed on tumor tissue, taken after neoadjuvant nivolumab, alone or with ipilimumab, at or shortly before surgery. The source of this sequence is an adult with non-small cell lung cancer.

The CDR3 region has the sequence CAWSPYYGYTF. The bases are TGTGCCTGGAGTCCGTACTATGGCTACACCTTC. The sequence joins TRBV30 to TRBJ1-2; no confident D gene assignment can be made. CDR1 and CDR2 (GTSNPN, SVGIG) derive from the germline V gene (reference sequence). The CDR3 spans 11 residues, from the cysteine through the phenylalanine. The DNA shown is the 33-base CDR3, in frame from base 1. V lost 2 bases and J lost 3 bases; the stretch between them is 4 bases long. Outside the CDR3, residues come from the reference TRBV30 and TRBJ1-2 proteins, so the full variable domain is: SQTIHQWPATLVQPVGSPLSLECTVEGTSNPNLYWYRQAAGRGLQLLFYSVGIGQISSEVPQNLSASRPQDRQFILSSKKLLLSDSGFYLCAWSPYYGYTFGSGTRLTVV.